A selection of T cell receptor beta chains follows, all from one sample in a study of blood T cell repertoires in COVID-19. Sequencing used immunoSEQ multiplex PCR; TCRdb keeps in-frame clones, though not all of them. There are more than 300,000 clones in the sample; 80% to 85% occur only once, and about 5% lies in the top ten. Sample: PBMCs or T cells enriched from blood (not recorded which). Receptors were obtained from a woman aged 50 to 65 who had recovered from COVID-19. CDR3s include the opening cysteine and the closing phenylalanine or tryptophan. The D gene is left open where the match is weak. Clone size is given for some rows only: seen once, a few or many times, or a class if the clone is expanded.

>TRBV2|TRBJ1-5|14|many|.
CASSAGHNNQPQHF
TGTGCCAGCAGTGCGGGACACAATAATCAGCCCCAGCATTTT
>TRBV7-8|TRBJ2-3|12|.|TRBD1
CASSFTTGGHSF
TGTGCCAGCAGCTTTACAACAGGGGGCCATAGTTTT
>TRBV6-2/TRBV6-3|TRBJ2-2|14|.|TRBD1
CASSYRGHTGELFF
TGTGCCAGCAGTTACAGGGGGCACACCGGGGAGCTGTTTTTT
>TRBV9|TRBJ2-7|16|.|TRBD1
CASSVGTNRGLYEQYF
TGTGCCAGCAGCGTTGGGACCAACAGGGGGCTCTACGAGCAGTACTTC
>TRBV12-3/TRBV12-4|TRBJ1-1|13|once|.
CASSLDRYTEAFF
TGTGCCAGCAGTCTTGACAGATACACTGAAGCTTTCTTT
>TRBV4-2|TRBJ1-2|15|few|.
CASSQSLAANYGYTF
TGTGCCAGCAGCCAAAGTCTAGCGGCTAACTATGGCTACACCTTC
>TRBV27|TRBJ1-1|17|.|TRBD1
CASTRLGTGGMNTEAFF
TGTGCCAGCACTAGACTCGGGACAGGGGGAATGAACACTGAAGCTTTCTTT
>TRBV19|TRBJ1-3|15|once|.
CASSALGADGNTIYF
TGTGCCAGTAGTGCCTTGGGGGCCGATGGAAACACCATATATTTT
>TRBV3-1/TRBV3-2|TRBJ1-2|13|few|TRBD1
CASSQENRGGYTF
TGTGCCAGCAGCCAAGAAAACAGGGGTGGCTACACCTTC
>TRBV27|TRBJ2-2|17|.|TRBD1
CASSLPTGVTNTGELFF
TGTGCCAGCAGTTTACCGACAGGGGTCACGAACACCGGGGAGCTGTTTTTT
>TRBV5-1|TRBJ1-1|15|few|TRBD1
CASAFQGDVGTEAFF
TGCGCCAGCGCTTTTCAGGGGGACGTGGGCACTGAAGCTTTCTTT
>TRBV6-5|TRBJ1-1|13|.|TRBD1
CASIRTGITEAFF
TGTGCCAGCATTCGGACAGGGATCACTGAAGCTTTCTTT
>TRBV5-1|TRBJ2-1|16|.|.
CASSSYRVVSYNEQFF
TGCGCCAGCAGCTCCTACAGGGTTGTCTCCTACAATGAGCAGTTCTTC
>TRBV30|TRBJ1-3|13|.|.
CAWGASSGNTIYF
TGTGCCTGGGGGGCCAGCTCTGGAAACACCATATATTTT
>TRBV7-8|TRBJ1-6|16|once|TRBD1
CASSLVGTGLNSPLHF
TGTGCCAGCAGCTTAGTAGGGACAGGCTTGAATTCACCCCTCCACTTT
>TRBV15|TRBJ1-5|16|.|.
CATSRERGMGNQPQHF
TGTGCCACCAGCAGAGAACGGGGTATGGGCAATCAGCCCCAGCATTTT
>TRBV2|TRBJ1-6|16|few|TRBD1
CASSGDRSSYNSPLHF
TGTGCCAGCAGTGGGGACAGGAGCTCCTATAATTCACCCCTCCACTTT
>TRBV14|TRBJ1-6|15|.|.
CASSQGAGVHSPLHF
TGTGCCAGCAGCCAAGGGGCAGGGGTACATTCACCCCTCCACTTT
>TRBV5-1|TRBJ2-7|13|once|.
CASSLGLAAEQYF
TGCGCCAGCAGCTTGGGATTGGCTGCCGAGCAGTACTTC
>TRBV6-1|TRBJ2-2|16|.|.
CASSEMFSSNTGELFF
TGTGCCAGCAGTGAAATGTTTAGTTCGAACACCGGGGAGCTGTTTTTT
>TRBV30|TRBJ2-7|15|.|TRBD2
CAWSVRSGRWGEQYF
TGTGCCTGGAGTGTACGCAGCGGGAGGTGGGGCGAGCAGTACTTC
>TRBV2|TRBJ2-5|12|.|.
CAGHMSGETQYF
TGTGCCGGCCATATGTCCGGGGAGACCCAGTACTTC
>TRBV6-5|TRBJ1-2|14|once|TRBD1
CASTLGQGVTGYTF
TGTGCCAGCACGCTCGGACAGGGAGTCACTGGCTACACCTTC
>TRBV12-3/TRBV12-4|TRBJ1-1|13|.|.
CASSFSGNTEAFF
TGTGCCAGCAGTTTCTCGGGAAACACTGAAGCTTTCTTT
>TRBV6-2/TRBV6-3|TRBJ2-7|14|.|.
CASSLNPGSSEQYF
TGTGCCAGCAGTTTAAATCCGGGTTCAAGCGAGCAGTACTTC
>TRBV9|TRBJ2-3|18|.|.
CASSVEGLAGNFADTQYF
TGTGCCAGCAGCGTCGAGGGATTGGCGGGGAATTTCGCAGATACGCAGTATTTT
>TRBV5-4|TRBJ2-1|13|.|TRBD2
CASIGTSGGEQFF
TGTGCCAGCATCGGGACTAGCGGGGGTGAGCAGTTCTTC
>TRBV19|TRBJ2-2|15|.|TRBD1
CASRPKTGRTGELFF
TGTGCCAGTAGACCAAAGACAGGGAGAACCGGGGAGCTGTTTTTT
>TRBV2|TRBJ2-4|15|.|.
CASTGMQGPKNIQYF
TGTGCCAGTACTGGGATGCAGGGTCCGAAAAACATTCAGTACTTC
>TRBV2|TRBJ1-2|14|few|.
CASSAQGIAYGYTF
TGTGCCAGCAGTGCCCAGGGTATCGCCTATGGCTACACCTTC
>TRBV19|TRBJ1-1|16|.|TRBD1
CASSEGRGPQGTEAFF
TGTGCCAGTAGTGAGGGCAGGGGGCCCCAGGGGACTGAAGCTTTCTTT
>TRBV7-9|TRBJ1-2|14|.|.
CASSLVVSSDGYTF
TGTGCCAGCAGCTTAGTAGTTTCGTCTGATGGCTACACCTTC
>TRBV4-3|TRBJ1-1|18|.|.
CASSQEVPHSGRNTEAFF
TGCGCCAGCAGCCAAGAAGTACCCCACTCGGGTAGGAACACTGAAGCTTTCTTT
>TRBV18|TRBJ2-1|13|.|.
CASSPAASNEQFF
TGTGCCAGCTCACCAGCGGCTTCCAATGAGCAGTTCTTC
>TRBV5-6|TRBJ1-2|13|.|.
CASSFKGSSGYTF
TGTGCCAGCAGCTTTAAAGGGAGCAGCGGCTACACCTTC
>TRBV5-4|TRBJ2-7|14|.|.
CASSLAVGDYEQYF
TGTGCCAGCAGCTTGGCCGTAGGGGACTACGAGCAGTACTTC
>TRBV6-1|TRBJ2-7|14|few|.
CASSEGGASYEQYF
TGTGCCAGCAGTGAGGGGGGGGCCTCCTACGAGCAGTACTTC
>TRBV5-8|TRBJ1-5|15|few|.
CASSRDTQNNQPQHF
TGTGCCAGCAGCAGGGACACCCAGAACAATCAGCCCCAGCATTTT
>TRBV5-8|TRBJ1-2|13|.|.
CASRLLQGTGYTF
TGTGCCAGCAGATTACTTCAGGGAACCGGCTACACCTTC
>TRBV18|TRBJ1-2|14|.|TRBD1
CASSSDRANYGYTF
TGTGCCAGCTCATCGGACAGGGCTAACTATGGCTACACCTTC
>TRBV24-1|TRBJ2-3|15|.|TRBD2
CATSASGRAEDTQYF
TGTGCCACCAGTGCTAGCGGGAGGGCCGAGGATACGCAGTATTTT
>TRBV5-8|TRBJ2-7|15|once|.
CASSLTTSSSYEQYF
TGTGCCAGCAGCTTAACGACATCCAGCTCCTACGAGCAGTACTTC